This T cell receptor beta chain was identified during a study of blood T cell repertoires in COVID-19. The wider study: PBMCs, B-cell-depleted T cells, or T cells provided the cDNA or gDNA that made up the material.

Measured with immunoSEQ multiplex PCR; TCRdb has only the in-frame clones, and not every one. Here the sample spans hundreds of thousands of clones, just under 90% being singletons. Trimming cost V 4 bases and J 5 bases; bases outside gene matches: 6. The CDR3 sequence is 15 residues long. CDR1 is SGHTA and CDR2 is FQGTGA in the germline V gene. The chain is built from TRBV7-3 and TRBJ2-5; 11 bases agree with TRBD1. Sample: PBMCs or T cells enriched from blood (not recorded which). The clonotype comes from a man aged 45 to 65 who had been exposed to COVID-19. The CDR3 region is CASSSGTGGWETQYF. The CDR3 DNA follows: TGTGCCAGCAGCTCCGGGACAGGGGGATGGGAGACCCAGTACTTC.